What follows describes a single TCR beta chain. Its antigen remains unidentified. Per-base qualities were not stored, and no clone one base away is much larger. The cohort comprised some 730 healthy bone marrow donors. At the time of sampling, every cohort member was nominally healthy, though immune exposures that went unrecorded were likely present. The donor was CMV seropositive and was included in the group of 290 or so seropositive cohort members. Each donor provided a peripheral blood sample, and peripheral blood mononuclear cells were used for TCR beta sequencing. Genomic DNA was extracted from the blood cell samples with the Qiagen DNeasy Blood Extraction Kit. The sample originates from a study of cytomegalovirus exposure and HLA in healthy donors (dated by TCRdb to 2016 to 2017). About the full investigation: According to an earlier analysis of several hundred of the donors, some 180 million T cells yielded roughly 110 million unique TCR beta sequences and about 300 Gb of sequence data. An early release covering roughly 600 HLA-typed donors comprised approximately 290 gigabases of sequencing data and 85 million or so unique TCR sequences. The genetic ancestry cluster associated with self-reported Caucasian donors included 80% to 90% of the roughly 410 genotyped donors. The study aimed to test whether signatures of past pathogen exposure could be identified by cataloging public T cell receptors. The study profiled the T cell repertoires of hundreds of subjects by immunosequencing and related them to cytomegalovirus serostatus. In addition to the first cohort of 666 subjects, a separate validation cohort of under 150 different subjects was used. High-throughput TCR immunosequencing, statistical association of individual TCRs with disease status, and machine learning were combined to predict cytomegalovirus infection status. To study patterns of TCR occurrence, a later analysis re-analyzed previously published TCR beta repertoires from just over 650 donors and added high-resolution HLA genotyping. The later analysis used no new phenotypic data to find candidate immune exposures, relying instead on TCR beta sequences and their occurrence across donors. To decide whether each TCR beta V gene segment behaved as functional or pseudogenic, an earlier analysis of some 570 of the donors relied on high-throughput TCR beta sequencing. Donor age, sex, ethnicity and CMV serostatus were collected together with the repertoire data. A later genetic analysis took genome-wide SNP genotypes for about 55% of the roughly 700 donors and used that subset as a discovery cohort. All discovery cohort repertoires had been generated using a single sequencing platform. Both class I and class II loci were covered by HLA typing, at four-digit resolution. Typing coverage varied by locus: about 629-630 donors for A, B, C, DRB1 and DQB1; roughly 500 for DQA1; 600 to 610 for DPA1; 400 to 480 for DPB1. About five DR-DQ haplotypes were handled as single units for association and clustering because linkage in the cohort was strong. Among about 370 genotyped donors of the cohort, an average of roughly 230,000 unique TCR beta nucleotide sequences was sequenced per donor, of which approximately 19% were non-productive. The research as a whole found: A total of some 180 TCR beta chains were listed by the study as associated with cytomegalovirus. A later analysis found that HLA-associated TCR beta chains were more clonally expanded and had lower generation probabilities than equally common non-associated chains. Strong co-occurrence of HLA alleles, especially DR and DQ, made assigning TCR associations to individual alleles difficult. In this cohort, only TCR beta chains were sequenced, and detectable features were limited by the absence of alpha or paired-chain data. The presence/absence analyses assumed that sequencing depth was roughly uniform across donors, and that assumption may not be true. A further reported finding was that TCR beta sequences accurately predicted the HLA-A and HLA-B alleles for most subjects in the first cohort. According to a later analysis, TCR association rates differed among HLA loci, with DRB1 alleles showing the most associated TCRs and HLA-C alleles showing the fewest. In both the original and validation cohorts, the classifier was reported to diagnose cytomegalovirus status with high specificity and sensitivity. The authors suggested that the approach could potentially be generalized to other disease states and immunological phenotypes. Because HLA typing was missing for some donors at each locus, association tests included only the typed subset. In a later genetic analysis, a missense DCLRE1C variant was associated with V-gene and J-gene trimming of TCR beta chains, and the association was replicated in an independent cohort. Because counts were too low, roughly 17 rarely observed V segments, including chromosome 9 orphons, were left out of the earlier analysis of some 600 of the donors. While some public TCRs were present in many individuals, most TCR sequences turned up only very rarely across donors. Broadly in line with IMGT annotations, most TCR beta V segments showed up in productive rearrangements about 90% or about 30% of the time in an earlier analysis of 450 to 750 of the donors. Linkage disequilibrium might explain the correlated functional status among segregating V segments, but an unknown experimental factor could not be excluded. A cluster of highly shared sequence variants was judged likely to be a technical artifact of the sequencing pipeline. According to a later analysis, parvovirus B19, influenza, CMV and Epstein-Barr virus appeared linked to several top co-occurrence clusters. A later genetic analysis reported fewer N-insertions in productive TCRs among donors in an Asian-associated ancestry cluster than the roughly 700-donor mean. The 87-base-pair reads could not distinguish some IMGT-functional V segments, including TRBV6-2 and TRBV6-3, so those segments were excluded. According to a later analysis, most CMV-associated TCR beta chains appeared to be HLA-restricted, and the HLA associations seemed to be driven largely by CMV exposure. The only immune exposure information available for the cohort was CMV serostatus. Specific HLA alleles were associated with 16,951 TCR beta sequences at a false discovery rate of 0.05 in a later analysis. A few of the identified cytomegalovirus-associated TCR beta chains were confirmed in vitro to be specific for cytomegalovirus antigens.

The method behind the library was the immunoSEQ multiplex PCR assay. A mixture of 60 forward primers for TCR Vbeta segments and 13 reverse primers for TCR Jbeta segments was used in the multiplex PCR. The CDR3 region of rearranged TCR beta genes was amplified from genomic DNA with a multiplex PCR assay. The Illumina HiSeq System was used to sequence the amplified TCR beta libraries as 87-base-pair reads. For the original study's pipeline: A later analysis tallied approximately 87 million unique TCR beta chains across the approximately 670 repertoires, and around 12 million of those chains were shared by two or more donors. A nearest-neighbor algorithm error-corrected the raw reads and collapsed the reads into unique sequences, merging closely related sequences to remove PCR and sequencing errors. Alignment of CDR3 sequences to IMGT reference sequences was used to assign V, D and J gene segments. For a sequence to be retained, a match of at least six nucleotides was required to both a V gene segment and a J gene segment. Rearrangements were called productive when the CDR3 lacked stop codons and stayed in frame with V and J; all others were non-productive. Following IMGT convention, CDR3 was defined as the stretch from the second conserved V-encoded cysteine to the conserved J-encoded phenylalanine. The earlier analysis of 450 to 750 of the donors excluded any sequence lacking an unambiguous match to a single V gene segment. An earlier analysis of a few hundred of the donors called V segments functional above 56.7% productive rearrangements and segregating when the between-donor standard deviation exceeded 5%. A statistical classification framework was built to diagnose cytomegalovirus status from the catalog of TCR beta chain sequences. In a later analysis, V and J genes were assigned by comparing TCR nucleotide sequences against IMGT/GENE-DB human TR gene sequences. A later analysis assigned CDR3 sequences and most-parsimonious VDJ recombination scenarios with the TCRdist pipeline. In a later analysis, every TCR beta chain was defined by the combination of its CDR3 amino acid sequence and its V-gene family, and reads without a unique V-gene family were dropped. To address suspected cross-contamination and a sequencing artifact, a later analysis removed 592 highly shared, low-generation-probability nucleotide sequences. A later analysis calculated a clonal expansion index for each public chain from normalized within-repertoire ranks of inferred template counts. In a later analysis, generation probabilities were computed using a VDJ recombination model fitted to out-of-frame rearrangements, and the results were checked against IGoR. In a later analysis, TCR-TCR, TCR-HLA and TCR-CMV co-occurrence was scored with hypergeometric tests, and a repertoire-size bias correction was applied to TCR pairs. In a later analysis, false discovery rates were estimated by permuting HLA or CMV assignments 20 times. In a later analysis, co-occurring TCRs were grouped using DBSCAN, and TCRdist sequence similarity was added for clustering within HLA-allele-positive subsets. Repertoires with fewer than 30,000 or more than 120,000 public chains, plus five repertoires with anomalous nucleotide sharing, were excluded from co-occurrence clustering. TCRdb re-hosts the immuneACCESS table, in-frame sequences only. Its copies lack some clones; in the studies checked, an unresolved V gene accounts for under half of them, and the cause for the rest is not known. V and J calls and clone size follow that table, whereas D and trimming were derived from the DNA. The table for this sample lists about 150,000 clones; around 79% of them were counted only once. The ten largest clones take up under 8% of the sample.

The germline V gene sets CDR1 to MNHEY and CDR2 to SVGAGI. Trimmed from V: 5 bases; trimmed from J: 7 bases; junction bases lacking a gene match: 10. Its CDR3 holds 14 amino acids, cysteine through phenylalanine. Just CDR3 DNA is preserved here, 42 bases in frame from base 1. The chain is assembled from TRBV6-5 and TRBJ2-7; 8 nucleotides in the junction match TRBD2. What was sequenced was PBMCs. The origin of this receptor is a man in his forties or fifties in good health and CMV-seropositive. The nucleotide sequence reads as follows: TGTGCCAGCAGTCCTAGCGGGCCCCCTAAGGAGCAGTACTTC. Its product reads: CASSPSGPPKEQYF.